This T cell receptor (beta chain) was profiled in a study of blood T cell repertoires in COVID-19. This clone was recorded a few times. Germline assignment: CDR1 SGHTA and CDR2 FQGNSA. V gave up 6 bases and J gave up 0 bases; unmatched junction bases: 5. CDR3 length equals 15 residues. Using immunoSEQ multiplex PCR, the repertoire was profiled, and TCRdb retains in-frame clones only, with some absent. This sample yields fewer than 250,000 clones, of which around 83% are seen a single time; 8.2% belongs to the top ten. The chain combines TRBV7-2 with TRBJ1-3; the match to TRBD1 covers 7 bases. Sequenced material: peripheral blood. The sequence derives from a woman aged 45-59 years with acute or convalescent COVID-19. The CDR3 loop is CASRDREFSGNTIYF. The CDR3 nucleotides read TGTGCCAGCAGAGACAGGGAGTTCTCTGGAAACACCATATATTTT.